The source of this T cell receptor (beta chain) is a study of beta chain features in type 1 diabetes. Approximately 100 mL of blood, on average, came from one heparinised draw per donor. V shed 5 bases and J shed 1 base, with 12 bases lying between them. Germline values: CDR1 SEHNR, CDR2 FQNEAQ (reference sequence). This CDR3 comprises 14 residues. This clone showed up just a few times. Different DNA sequences within this sample yield the same CDR3. As every portion of the isolated RNA was reverse transcribed, the sequencing read expressed TCRB transcripts. The protocol was immunoSEQ multiplex PCR, while the TCRdb copy is restricted to in-frame clones and leaves out a portion. The sample lists hundreds of thousands of clones, approximately 31% occurring once.

The sequence was obtained from a man younger than 30 in good health. The chain employs TRBV7-9 and TRBJ2-7; the D gene is possibly TRBD2 (5 bases). The material sequenced was naive CD4+ T cells from blood. CDR3 sequence (DNA): TGTGCCAGCAGCCCACGGACTGGATCCTACGAGCAGTACTTC. It is translated as CASSPRTGSYEQYF.